The entry below gives a single TCR beta chain sequence along with its context. Its antigen is undetermined. Data came from immunoSEQ multiplex PCR; TCRdb stores just in-frame clones and leaves some out. This table has approximately 140,000 clones, 80% to 90% appearing once. This record belongs to a study of T cell responses to AZD1222 COVID-19 vaccine. The CDR3 consists of 16 residues. The germline V gene encodes CDR1 MNHEY and CDR2 SVGAGI. V shed 0 bases and J 1 base; nucleotides not matched to a gene: 6. The study, taken as a whole, reports: Reportedly, nearly half of unique spike TCRs recognized epitopes outside B.1.351/B.1.1.7 mutations. It should be noted that donors were predominantly white British and more often female, and clonal diversity was possibly underestimated. It was only a handful of AZD1222 recipients who were seropositive at baseline.

The TCR was taken from an adult in good health. This chain connects TRBV6-5 to TRBJ2-7; TRBD2 matches at 7 bases. This specimen was peripheral blood, taken on day 0 of AZD1222 vaccination. CDR3 DNA sequence: TGTGCCAGCAGTTACTCGCCAGCGGGAAGGTCCTACGAGCAGTACTTC. Its protein product is CASSYSPAGRSYEQYF.